This T cell receptor (beta chain) originates from a study of spatial heterogeneity in lung cancer. By proportion, this clonotype is medium-sized. In the library, each TCR cDNA molecule bore its own unique molecular identifier. TCRdb independently ran MiXCR on the 5' RACE reads; one entry per CDR3 protein. The sample holds about 2,200 distinct CDR3 sequences, 17% seen once. From germline, CDR1 is SQVTM and CDR2 ANQGSEA. Trimming took 7 bases from V and 5 from J; bases not matched to a gene: 7. The CDR3 runs 13 residues. Documented time point: sample taken at primary tumor resection. No cell sorting; template was whole RNA from tumor, lung tissue or PBMC. Around 70 TRACERx patients with early, untreated non-small cell lung cancer donated samples.

The chain couples TRBV29-1 to TRBJ2-2; 7 bases fit TRBD2. This sequence originates from a male donor with early-stage non-small cell lung cancer. Here the sequenced sample was PBMCs, taken at surgery. The CDR3 sequence is CSARVGGTGELFF. The CDR3 DNA sequence: TGCAGCGCCCGAGTGGGGGGGACCGGGGAGCTGTTTTTT.